This T cell receptor beta chain was obtained from a study of glioma-infiltrating T cells. The iRepertoire nested amplicon-rescue multiplex PCR amplified TCR alpha and beta CDR3s from RNA. A single record per CDR3 protein comes from TCRdb applying MiXCR to the multiplex PCR reads. The sample has some 110,000 distinct CDR3 sequences, 23% seen once. V gave up 5 bases and J gave up 0 bases, with 5 bases separating them. Germline V gene data show CDR1 as SNHLY and CDR2 as FYNNEI. The CDR3 runs to 14 residues. This clonotype was seen repeatedly, ten times or more. The sequenced sample consisted of glioma tissue, nonneoplastic brain tissue, or PBMCs (not recorded which). This clonotype was obtained from a human donor with low-grade glioma or glioblastoma, undergoing nonglioma brain surgery, or in good health (not recorded which). V and J are TRBV2 and TRBJ2-6; no definite D call. The chain's CDR3 is CASSPDSGANVLTF. CDR3 bases: TGTGCCAGCAGTCCCGACTCTGGGGCCAACGTCCTGACTTTC.